A selection of T cell receptor beta chains follows, all from one sample in a study of vaccination and CD4 T cells after COVID-19. These receptors are not linked to any known antigen. TCRdb analysed the PCR reads with MiXCR anew, one entry per CDR3 protein. The sample yields approximately 20,000 distinct CDR3 sequences, 30% to 40% seen once. What was sequenced was cultured CD4+ T cells from blood. The receptors were sampled from a human donor with COVID-19. Both conserved end residues are trimmed from each CDR3. Each record gives: D gene, V gene, clone size, CDR3 protein. D genes are given only for firm matches. Rows may omit the clone size; those that give it use once, few, many or a size class.

>TRBD2|TRBV11-2|.
ASSLEGGGGALGQY
>TRBD1|TRBV20-1|.
SARPPRGSQEKLF
>TRBD2|TRBV7-8|.
ASSPLAGGGDTQY
>TRBD1|TRBV24-1|.
ATSDSGTGDYEQY
>TRBD1|TRBV7-8|.
VSEQGQGKDTQY
>.|TRBV7-8|few
ASGDKGSGNTIY
>.|TRBV2|.
ASVYVSNTGELF
>.|TRBV6-5|.
ASSYSKPTQGGGGELF
>.|TRBV18|.
ASSPTQVRHTGELF
>.|TRBV25-1|.
ASSPGRTPSYEQY
>.|TRBV6-5|.
ASSYSTESYGYT
>TRBD2|TRBV6-2/TRBV6-3|few
ASSYSGTSLDTQY
>.|TRBV7-2|once
ASSLGRGSQETQY
>.|TRBV30|.
AWSAGPNTEAF
>TRBD1|TRBV20-1|few
SARGQVSNQPQH
>TRBD1|TRBV7-2|.
ASVLPGDRVLASSYNEQF
>TRBD2|TRBV5-1|once
ASTSGTSGGPNTGELF
>.|TRBV6-1|.
ASSEMRGSPLH
>.|TRBV12-3/TRBV12-4|few
ASIPSGAGYGYT
>.|TRBV20-1|.
SASGERMPGYT
>TRBD2|TRBV6-5|.
ASSFLAGGTDTQY
>TRBD1|TRBV6-5|.
ASSSTDRGDNEAF
>TRBD1|TRBV6-1|.
ASSATGGAYEQY
>TRBD1|TRBV6-2/TRBV6-3|.
ASTRQGTEPQH
>TRBD2|TRBV11-2|.
ASSFLLAGQYNEQF
>.|TRBV20-1|.
SAWELRGTLNTEAF
>.|TRBV7-2|.
AGSLAGAGNTIY
>TRBD2|TRBV20-1|.
SAITRGGSYEQY
>.|TRBV5-5|.
ASSLLSSYEQY
>.|TRBV19|few
ASHPTRAVGANYGYT
>.|TRBV7-9|medium-sized
ASSLANQPQH
>.|TRBV20-1|few
SAREGQGPVDQPQH
>.|TRBV27|few
ASSPRPGREQY
>TRBD1|TRBV24-1|.
ATSVAGTGVTTDTQY
>TRBD1|TRBV6-1|.
ASSVVGTGAYEQY
>.|TRBV11-1|.
ASRAWGSLSTDTQY
>TRBD2|TRBV20-1|few
SARGLAGGYEQY
>TRBD2|TRBV20-1|.
SASDLRLAGPNEQF
>.|TRBV18|few
ASSPLQENQPQH
>TRBD1|TRBV5-4|few
ASSLWTGYGYT
>TRBD1|TRBV19|.
ASSWSTGAQRNEQF
>.|TRBV19|.
ASSIGLTQETQY
>TRBD2|TRBV5-1|.
ASSRGLAGGRYQETQY
>.|TRBV20-1|few
SAKSGTQIYEQY
>TRBD2|TRBV5-4|once
ASSPRGGEETQY
>TRBD2|TRBV19|.
ASSIEGGVKTQY
>TRBD2|TRBV7-9|few
ASSPGLAGETQY
>.|TRBV15|medium-sized
ATSRDPQANQPQH
>TRBD1|TRBV7-2|few
ASSPPRGQGSDTQY
>.|TRBV25-1|few
ASSYGYNSPLH
>.|TRBV6-4|few
ASSDLR
>.|TRBV27|medium-sized
ASRTSGTSNQPQH
>TRBD2|TRBV4-1|.
ASSQDGLAGMRETQY
>TRBD2|TRBV5-1|.
ASSFGERGNTDTQY
>TRBD1|TRBV5-6|.
ASSGAGGLDTQY
>TRBD1|TRBV5-6|.
ASSPMGTGTYEQY
>.|TRBV20-1|.
SAREAGEASGEF
>.|TRBV30|medium-sized
AWSVRTPQNTEAF
>TRBD2|TRBV5-1|.
ASSRTSGGSSYEQY